The entry below gives a single T cell receptor (beta chain) sequence along with its context. Its antigen is currently unknown. The data derive from a study of CD8+CD57+ T cells in acquired aplastic anemia. About the study: Quantities of DNA derived from sorted CD4+ and CD8+ cells averaged roughly 3 ug. Whole-study findings and limits: Patients had roughly 31 CD8+ CDR3 sequences in common with controls (the shared set). No significant patient-versus-control difference appeared in CD8+ Simpson's diversity.

It was genomic DNA that served as the template for profiling TCR beta VDJ and CDR3. TCRdb re-called the reads with MiXCR, one entry per CDR3 protein. This table holds under 350,000 distinct CDR3 sequences, under 65% found once. This CDR3 is built from 13 residues. Looked up from germline, CDR1 is MRHNA and CDR2 is SNTAGT. With 6 bases clipped from V and 9 bases from J, the junction kept 3 bases outside the gene matches. Sequenced patients had shown CD8+CD57+ cell expansion by flow cytometry. Everyone among the patients had severe acquired aplastic anemia. V usage is TRBV6-4 and J usage is TRBJ1-6; 9 nucleotides align to TRBD1. This sequence was found in a human donor with aplastic anemia. The sequenced sample was sorted CD4+, CD8+, or CD8+CD57+ T cells (not recorded which) from PBMCs. Here the CDR3 DNA reads TGTGCCAGCAGCGGGACAGGGCGTTCACCCCTCCACTTT. As protein: CASSGTGRSPLHF.